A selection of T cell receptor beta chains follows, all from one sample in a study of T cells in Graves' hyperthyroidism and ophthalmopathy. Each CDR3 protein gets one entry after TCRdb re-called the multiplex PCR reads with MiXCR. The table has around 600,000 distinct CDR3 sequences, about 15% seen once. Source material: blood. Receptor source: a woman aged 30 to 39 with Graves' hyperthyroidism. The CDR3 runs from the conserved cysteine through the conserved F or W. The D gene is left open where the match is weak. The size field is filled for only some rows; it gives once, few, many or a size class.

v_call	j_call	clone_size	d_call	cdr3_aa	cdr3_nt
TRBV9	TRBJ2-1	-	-	CASSQYSDNEQFF	TGTGCCAGCAGCCAATACTCAGACAATGAGCAGTTCTTC
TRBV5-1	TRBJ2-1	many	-	CASSLEGWQFF	TGCGCCAGCAGCTTGGAAGGGTGGCAGTTCTTC
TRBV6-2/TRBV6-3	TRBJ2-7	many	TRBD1	CASVGQATYEQYF	TGTGCCAGCGTAGGACAGGCAACCTACGAGCAGTACTTC
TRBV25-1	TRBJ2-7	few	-	CASTTWPYYEQYF	TGTGCCAGCACAACTTGGCCCTACTACGAGCAGTACTTC
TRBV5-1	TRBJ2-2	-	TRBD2	CASNPISGSVTGELFF	TGCGCCAGCAACCCCATTAGCGGGTCGGTCACCGGGGAGCTGTTTTTT
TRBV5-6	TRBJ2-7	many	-	CASSFGTNFYEQYF	TGTGCCAGCAGCTTCGGGACGAACTTCTACGAGCAGTACTTC
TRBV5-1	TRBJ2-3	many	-	CASSPGQRTDTQYF	TGCGCCAGCAGCCCGGGACAACGCACAGATACGCAGTATTTT
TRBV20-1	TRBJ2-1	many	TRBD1	CSARVGDWGTDEQFF	TGCAGTGCTAGAGTAGGCGATTGGGGGACAGACGAGCAGTTCTTC
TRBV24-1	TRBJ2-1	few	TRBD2	CATSAPTSGIINEQFF	TGTGCCACCAGTGCCCCGACTAGCGGGATTATCAATGAGCAGTTCTTC
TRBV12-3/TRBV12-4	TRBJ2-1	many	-	CASTSGSLGNEQFF	TGTGCCAGCACCTCCGGGTCTTTGGGGAATGAGCAGTTCTTC
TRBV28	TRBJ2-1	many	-	CATRDLYNEQFF	TGTGCCACCAGGGACTTATACAATGAGCAGTTCTTC
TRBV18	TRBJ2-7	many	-	CASSPWAAQKKYEQYF	TGTGCCAGCTCACCATGGGCTGCGCAAAAGAAGTACGAGCAGTACTTC
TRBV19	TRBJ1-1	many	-	CASSMAGTTPVVEAFF	TGTGCCAGTAGTATGGCCGGGACGACGCCCGTCGTTGAAGCTTTCTTT
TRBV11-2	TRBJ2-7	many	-	CASSEGTGFLYEQYF	TGTGCCAGCAGCGAAGGAACCGGGTTCCTTTACGAGCAGTACTTC
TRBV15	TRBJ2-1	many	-	CATSRDPGDEQFF	TGTGCCACCAGCAGAGATCCCGGGGATGAGCAGTTCTTC
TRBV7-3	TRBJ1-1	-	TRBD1	CASSWEGANTEAFF	TGTGCCAGCAGCTGGGAGGGGGCGAACACTGAAGCTTTCTTT
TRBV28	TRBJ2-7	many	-	CASSLWRADYEQYF	TGTGCCAGCAGTTTATGGCGGGCGGACTACGAGCAGTACTTC
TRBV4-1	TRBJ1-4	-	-	CASSQGPHWATNEKLFF	TGCGCCAGCAGCCAAGGTCCGCATTGGGCAACTAATGAAAAACTGTTTTTT
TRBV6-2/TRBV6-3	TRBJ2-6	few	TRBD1	CASSYSRQGISGANVLTF	TGTGCCAGCAGTTACTCCCGACAGGGCATCAGTGGGGCCAACGTCCTGACTTTC
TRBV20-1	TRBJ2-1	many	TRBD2	CSARDVTSVYNEQFF	TGCAGTGCTAGAGATGTGACTAGCGTCTACAATGAGCAGTTCTTC
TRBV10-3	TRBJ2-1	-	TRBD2	CATAGLAGVGGNEQFF	TGTGCCACCGCGGGACTAGCGGGAGTCGGGGGCAATGAGCAGTTCTTC
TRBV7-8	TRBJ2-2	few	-	CASSLALRGSGELFF	TGTGCCAGCAGCTTAGCGCTTCGGGGGTCCGGGGAGCTGTTTTTT
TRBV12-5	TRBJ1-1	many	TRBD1	CASGLAGTGTDNTEAFF	TGTGCTAGTGGTTTGGCAGGGACCGGGACAGACAACACTGAAGCTTTCTTT
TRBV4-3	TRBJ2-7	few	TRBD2	CASSQDRSPGLGVYEQYF	TGCGCCAGCAGCCAAGATCGCAGTCCGGGACTAGGGGTTTACGAGCAGTACTTC
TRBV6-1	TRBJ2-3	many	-	CASSHGEITDTQYF	TGTGCCAGCAGTCACGGGGAGATCACAGATACGCAGTATTTT
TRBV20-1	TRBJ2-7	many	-	CSAIQAADYEQYF	TGCAGTGCTATACAGGCTGCCGACTACGAGCAGTACTTC
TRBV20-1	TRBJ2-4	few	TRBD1	CSAFSPGQAAKSIQYF	TGCAGTGCTTTCTCGCCGGGACAGGCAGCCAAAAGCATTCAGTACTTC
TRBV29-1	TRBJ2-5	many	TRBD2	CSVVRLVGLAGKTETQYF	TGCAGCGTTGTTAGACTCGTAGGACTAGCGGGGAAAACGGAGACCCAGTACTTC
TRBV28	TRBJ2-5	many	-	CANNRGLAKGETQYF	TGTGCCAACAATCGGGGGCTTGCTAAAGGAGAGACCCAGTACTTC
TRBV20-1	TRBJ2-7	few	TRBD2	CSARKAGREQYF	TGCAGTGCTAGGAAAGCGGGACGCGAGCAGTACTTC
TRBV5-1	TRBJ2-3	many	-	CASSLGVGTQYF	TGCGCCAGCAGCTTGGGGGTTGGTACGCAGTATTTT
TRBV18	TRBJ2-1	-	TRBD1	CASATGSSYNEQFF	TGTGCCAGCGCGACAGGGAGCTCCTACAATGAGCAGTTCTTC
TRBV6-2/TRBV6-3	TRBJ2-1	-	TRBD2	CASSLAGGTGEQFF	TGTGCCAGCAGCCTAGCGGGAGGGACGGGTGAGCAGTTCTTC
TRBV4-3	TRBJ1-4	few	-	CASSQELGRNNEKLFF	TGCGCCAGCAGCCAGGAACTGGGACGGAACAATGAAAAACTGTTTTTT
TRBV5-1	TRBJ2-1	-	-	CASSFTRGNEQFF	TGCGCCAGCAGCTTTACCAGAGGTAATGAGCAGTTCTTC
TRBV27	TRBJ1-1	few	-	CAISQGVGTEAFF	TGTGCCATTAGCCAGGGCGTTGGAACTGAAGCTTTCTTT
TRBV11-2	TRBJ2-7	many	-	CASSSRSLGAYEQHF	TGTGCCAGCAGCTCGCGAAGCCTAGGGGCCTACGAGCAGCACTTC
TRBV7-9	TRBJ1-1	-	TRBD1	CASSRGQEGYMAEAFF	TGTGCCAGCAGCCGGGGACAGGAAGGGTATATGGCTGAAGCTTTCTTT
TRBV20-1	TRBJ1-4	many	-	CSARGQAEEGNEKLFF	TGCAGTGCTAGAGGACAGGCGGAAGAGGGTAATGAAAAACTGTTTTTT
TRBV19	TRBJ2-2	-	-	CASSIVNTGELFF	TGTGCCAGTAGTATAGTGAACACCGGGGAGCTGTTTTTT
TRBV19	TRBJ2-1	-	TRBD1	CASTPPSTGLSSYNEQFF	TGTGCCAGTACCCCCCCCTCGACAGGGCTGAGCTCCTACAATGAGCAGTTCTTC
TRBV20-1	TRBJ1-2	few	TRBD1	CSARGGQGGYGYTF	TGCAGTGCTAGAGGTGGACAGGGAGGATATGGCTACACCTTC
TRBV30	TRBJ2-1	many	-	CAWSVNLAQNNEQFF	TGTGCCTGGAGTGTTAATCTAGCTCAGAACAATGAGCAGTTCTTC
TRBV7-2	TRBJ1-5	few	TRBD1	CASSLVLGQGNQPQHF	TGTGCCAGCAGCTTAGTTTTGGGACAGGGTAATCAGCCCCAGCATTTT
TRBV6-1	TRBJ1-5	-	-	CASRLDSHQPQHF	TGTGCCAGCAGATTGGACAGCCATCAGCCCCAGCATTTT
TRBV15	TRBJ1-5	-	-	CATSRKWGYSNQPQHF	TGTGCCACCAGCAGGAAGTGGGGGTATAGCAATCAGCCCCAGCATTTT
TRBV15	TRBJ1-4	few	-	CATSRDLAHEKLFF	TGTGCCACCAGCAGAGACCTGGCACATGAAAAACTGTTTTTT
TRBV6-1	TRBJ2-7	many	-	CASSRDKYSYEQYF	TGTGCCAGCAGTCGGGACAAATACTCCTACGAGCAGTACTTC